This entry lists 32 T cell receptor beta chains sequenced from one sample in a study of chemoradiotherapy in HPV16-positive cancers (dated by TCRdb to between 2020 and 2023). Libraries were built with the immunoSEQ multiplex PCR assay. The table was pulled from immuneACCESS by TCRdb, which kept in-frame rearrangements only. Such tables lose some clones; where checked, under half of the loss comes from unresolved V genes, and the rest has no known cause. The sample contains roughly 16,000 clones, over 90% of them found a single time. The top ten clones comprise roughly 14% of the sample. The material sequenced was blood, taken from a patient who underwent chemoradiotherapy. All receptors come from a human donor with HPV-associated anogenital cancer.

Remarks on this clone: The sample carries other DNA sequences with the same CDR3. The rearrangement uses TRBV6-5 and TRBJ1-2; no firm D call. The germline V gene encodes CDR1 MNHEY and CDR2 SVGAGI. The length of the CDR3 is 12 residues. V shed 2 bases and J shed 6 bases, with 7 bases lying between them. CDR3 nucleotide sequence: TGTGCCAGCAGTTACGTTGGCGATGGCTACACCTTC. Amino acid sequence: CASSYVGDGYTF.

J is TRBJ1-5 and V is TRBV6-6, with a possible D match to TRBD1 (5 bases). This CDR3 region has 13 residues. The V end lost 6 bases, the J end lost 3 bases, and 9 bases lay between the germline ends. Germline V CDR1 and CDR2: MNHNY, SVGAGI (reference sequence). CDR3 nucleotide sequence: TGTGCCAGCAGGGGGCCGGACAATCAGCCCCAGCATTTT. Translation gives CASRGPDNQPQHF.

The sample holds a few counts of this clone. This sequence joins TRBV6-5 and TRBJ1-6; possible D gene TRBD1, 5 bases. The CDR3 consists of 15 residues. Trimming left V 7 bases short and J 9 bases short, with 19 bases between. From germline, CDR1 is MNHEY and CDR2 SVGAGI. The CDR3 DNA sequence: TGTGCCAGCACAAGACAGACCGGGATGGGTTCACCCCTCCACTTT. Amino acid sequence: CASTRQTGMGSPLHF.

The gene calls are TRBV7-9 and TRBJ1-2, with TRBD1 matching 8 bases. This CDR3 region has 11 residues. V lost 3 bases and J lost 10; bases outside the gene matches: 1. Germline assignment: CDR1 SEHNR and CDR2 FQNEAQ (reference sequence). CDR3 residues: CASSLDRDYTF. The CDR3 region has the DNA TGTGCCAGCAGCTTGGACAGGGACTACACCTTC.

The chain is built from TRBV10-3 and TRBJ1-1, with a tentative D call TRBD1 (6 bases). From germline, CDR1 is ENHRY and CDR2 SYGVKD. The CDR3 length is 13 residues. The V and J ends lost 10 bases and 4 bases respectively, with 16 bases between them. The CDR3 is CASGWGAGTEAFF. CDR3 DNA: TGTGCCAGCGGATGGGGGGCTGGCACTGAAGCTTTCTTT.

V gene TRBV9 combines with J gene TRBJ2-7; D tentatively fits TRBD1 or TRBD2 (5 bases each). The CDR3 totals 15 residues. Per the germline V gene, CDR1 is SGDLS and CDR2 is YYNGEE. V was trimmed by 3 bases and J by 3 bases, leaving 16 bases between them. CDR3 region: CASSAGARFVYEQYF. For the CDR3, the DNA is TGTGCCAGCAGCGCCGGGGCGCGGTTCGTCTACGAGCAGTACTTC.

The chain carries TRBV7-2 and TRBJ2-7; 9 positions match TRBD1. The CDR3 contains 15 residues. Germline V gene sequence: CDR1 SGHTA, CDR2 FQGNSA. J was trimmed by 1 base and V by 2 bases; bases with no gene match: 3. The CDR3 loop is CASSLIGTGSYEQYF. DNA of the CDR3: TGTGCCAGCAGCTTAATTGGGACAGGGTCCTACGAGCAGTACTTC.

This rearrangement joins TRBV13 to TRBJ2-1; TRBD1 aligns across 9 bases. Germline V CDR1 and CDR2: PRHDT, FYEKMQ (reference sequence). V gave up 6 bases and J gave up 5 bases; unmatched junction bases: 8. This CDR3 is built from 15 residues. CDR3 sequence (DNA): TGTGCCAGCAGGGCCGGGACAGGGATAAACAATGAGCAGTTCTTC. Translating it yields CASRAGTGINNEQFF.

The J gene is TRBJ2-2, the V gene TRBV19; 8 bases line up with TRBD1. Germline trimming cut 3 bases from V and 0 bases from J; bases unmatched to any gene: 3. Germline CDR1 reads LNHDA; CDR2 reads SQIVND (reference sequence). This CDR3 contains 16 residues. The CDR3 nucleotides read TGTGCCAGTAGTATGGGCAGGGGGCCGAACACCGGGGAGCTGTTTTTT. Translating it yields CASSMGRGPNTGELFF.

Only a few counts were recorded for this clone. The genes are TRBV5-4 and TRBJ2-7; tentative D call: TRBD2 (6 bases). The ends were cut back, 4 bases at V and 4 bases at J, with 21 bases in the middle. Germline V gene sequence: CDR1 SGHNT, CDR2 YYREEE (reference sequence). This CDR3 is 16 amino acids long. DNA for the CDR3: TGTGCCAGCAGCCCCGGAGGGACCGGTTCCCCATACGAGCAGTACGTC. As protein: CASSPGGTGSPYEQYV.

The CDR3 nucleotides are TGTGCCTGGAGTCAGTCAGAAAACTATGGCTACACCTTC. It codes for CAWSQSENYGYTF. The chain employs TRBV30 and TRBJ1-2; D unresolved. There are 13 residues in the CDR3. V gave up 2 bases and J gave up 2 bases, with 9 bases separating them. Germline values: CDR1 GTSNPN, CDR2 SVGIG (reference sequence).

This clone was counted a single time. The V call is TRBV18, the J call TRBJ1-5; no clear D. This CDR3 region has 13 residues. Deletions cut 3 bases from V and 5 bases from J, with 8 bases between. Germline V gene sequence: CDR1 KGHSH, CDR2 LQKENI. CDR3 in amino acids: CASSPGIDQPQHF. In DNA, the CDR3 is TGTGCCAGCTCACCGGGGATAGATCAGCCCCAGCATTTT. The full variable domain, in which reference TRBV18 and TRBJ1-5 provide the parts outside the CDR3, is NAGVMQNPRHLVRRRGQEARLRCSPMKGHSHVYWYRQLPEEGLKFMVYLQKENIIDESGMPKERFSAEFPKEGPSILRIQQVVRGDSAAYFCASSPGIDQPQHFGDGTRLSIL.

V and J are TRBV6-5 and TRBJ1-5; maybe TRBD1 (5 bases). This CDR3 spans 14 amino acids. The V gene lost 2 bases and the J gene lost 3 bases, with 8 bases spanning the gap. Germline V lookup: CDR1 MNHEY, CDR2 SVGAGI. CDR3 coding DNA: TGTGCCAGCAGTTACGGAGGGGTCAATCAGCCCCAGCATTTT. It codes for CASSYGGVNQPQHF.

The chain recombines TRBV5-1 with TRBJ2-5, with a possible D match to TRBD1 (5 bases). Germline lookup yields CDR1 SGHRS and CDR2 YFSETQ. CDR3 size: 12 residues. The V end was cut by 7 bases, the J end by 2 bases, with 9 bases between. This CDR3 is CASHTGQETQYF. The CDR3 coding sequence is TGCGCCAGCCACACAGGTCAAGAGACCCAGTACTTC.

The chain carries TRBV7-2 and TRBJ2-1; 7 nucleotides agree with TRBD2. The CDR3 has 15 residues. Germline values: CDR1 SGHTA, CDR2 FQGNSA. With V trimmed by 5 bases and J by 7 bases, 11 bases remained unmatched. This CDR3 reads CASSPEGRRGNEQFF. The CDR3 region has the DNA TGTGCCAGCAGCCCTGAGGGTAGGCGGGGGAATGAGCAGTTCTTC.

The chain combines TRBV6-4 with TRBJ1-2; D ambiguous. Germline CDR1 MRHNA, CDR2 SNTAGT. Trimming shortened V by 2 bases and J by 2 bases, and 9 bases separated the two germline ends. CDR3 size: 14 residues. The CDR3 DNA reads as TGTGCCAGCAGTGACGAGAGACTCAACTATGGCTACACCTTC. Translated, it gives CASSDERLNYGYTF.

The chain recombines TRBV7-2 with TRBJ1-6; the D is unclear. Germline CDR1 is SGHTA and CDR2 is FQGNSA. The V gene lost 1 base and the J gene lost 10 bases, with 14 bases spanning the gap. The CDR3 covers 15 residues. In DNA form, the CDR3 reads TGTGCCAGCAGCTTAGTTGGCCGCGGGGAGTCACCCCTCCACTTT. This translates into CASSLVGRGESPLHF. The entire variable domain, with the rest obtained from reference TRBV7-2 and TRBJ1-6, is as follows: GAGVSQSPSNKVTEKGKDVELRCDPISGHTALYWYRQSLGQGLEFLIYFQGNSAPDKSGLPSDRFSAERTGGSVSTLTIQRTQQEDSAVYLCASSLVGRGESPLHFGNGTRLTVT.

Here the CDR3 reads CASSPTWTETQYF. CDR3 sequence (DNA): TGTGCCAGCAGCCCTACATGGACGGAGACCCAGTACTTC. V and J are TRBV9 and TRBJ2-5; no clear D. Germline CDR1 reads SGDLS; CDR2 reads YYNGEE. This CDR3 comprises 13 residues. Between the trimmed V and J ends, which lost 4 bases and 5 bases, there was a span of 12 bases. Filled out from reference TRBV9 and TRBJ2-5, the complete variable domain reads DSGVTQTPKHLITATGQRVTLRCSPRSGDLSVYWYQQSLDQGLQFLIQYYNGEERAKGNILERFSAQQFPDLHSELNLSSLELGDSALYFCASSPTWTETQYFGPGTRLLVL.

The rearrangement joins TRBV4-1 to TRBJ1-5; possible D gene TRBD1, 5 bases. This CDR3 spans 14 amino acids. V lost 2 bases, J lost 6 bases, and 11 bases lay in between. Looked up from germline, CDR1 is MGHRA and CDR2 is YSYEKL. CDR3 nucleotides: TGCGCCAGCAGCCAATCCGGGACGCGTCAGCCCCAGCATTTT. Translating it yields CASSQSGTRQPQHF.

This chain links TRBV7-9 with TRBJ2-1; D remains unclear. The length of the CDR3 is 12 residues. The V end lost 6 bases, the J end lost 5 bases, and 8 bases lay between the germline ends. Germline CDR1 reads SEHNR; CDR2 reads FQNEAQ (reference sequence). Written as DNA, the CDR3 is TGTGCCAGCAGGCCTGGAAACAATGAGCAGTTCTTC. It yields the protein CASRPGNNEQFF.

This sequence joins TRBV5-4 and TRBJ1-1; D not certain. The germline V and J ends were trimmed by 1 base and 1 base, with 14 bases remaining between them. The germline CDR1 and CDR2 sequences are SGHNT and YYREEE (reference sequence). The CDR3 runs to 16 residues. The CDR3 nucleotides are TGTGCCAGCAGCTTGTCGGCGGGTTTCCGGAACACTGAAGCTTTCTTT. It is translated as CASSLSAGFRNTEAFF.

This sequence joins TRBV5-1 and TRBJ2-7, with TRBD2 matching over 7 bases. V was pared by 4 bases and J by 7 bases, with 5 bases of the junction left unmatched. The CDR3 loop spans 12 amino acids. Germline V lookup: CDR1 SGHRS, CDR2 YFSETQ. The CDR3 DNA is TGCGCCAGCAGCCGAGACGGGGGGGAGCAGTACGTC. Protein sequence: CASSRDGGEQYV.

The CDR3 DNA follows: TGTGCCTCACTGACAGCCAGTATTGGCTACACCTTC. It specifies CASLTASIGYTF. This chain links TRBV30 with TRBJ1-2, with a possible D match to TRBD1 (5 bases). CDR1 and CDR2 from the germline V gene are GTSNPN and SVGIG (reference sequence). The CDR3 length is 12 residues. The V end was cut by 7 bases, the J end by 7 bases, with 16 bases between.

The genes are TRBV6-1 and TRBJ1-6, with 8 bases aligning to TRBD1. The CDR3 contains 14 residues. V dropped 0 bases and J dropped 13; count of bases not matched to a gene: 5. Germline lookup yields CDR1 MNHNS and CDR2 SASEGT. The CDR3 bases are TGTGCCAGCAGTGAAGCTAAGGACAGGGATCCCCTCCACTTT. Translated: CASSEAKDRDPLHF.

This chain links TRBV2 with TRBJ2-2; 12 positions match TRBD2. The CDR3 is 16 amino acids. V shed 4 bases and J 6 bases; nucleotides not matched to a gene: 6. Germline assignment: CDR1 SNHLY and CDR2 FYNNEI. The CDR3 DNA follows: TGTGCCAGCAGTGTGACGGCTAGCGGGAGGGCCGGGGAGCTGTTTTTT. It codes for CASSVTASGRAGELFF.

The V call is TRBV5-1, the J call TRBJ2-3, with 7 bases lining up with TRBD2. This CDR3 is built from 14 residues. The junction had 6 bases not matched to a gene; V was cut back by 6 bases and J by 2 bases. Germline CDR1 is SGHRS and CDR2 is YFSETQ. In nucleotides, the CDR3 is TGCGCCAGCATGAGCGGGGCCTCCACAGATACGCAGTATTTT. It translates to CASMSGASTDTQYF.

V gene TRBV6-6 combines with J gene TRBJ1-1, with D maybe TRBD1 (5 bases). V was shortened by 4 bases and J by 4 bases, with 16 bases between the two germline ends. Germline V gives CDR1 MNHNY, CDR2 SVGAGI (reference sequence). The CDR3 totals 15 residues. CDR3 sequence: CASSSGERAGTEAFF. The CDR3 DNA reads as TGTGCCAGCAGTTCGGGGGAGAGGGCAGGCACTGAAGCTTTCTTT.

The V call is TRBV15, the J call TRBJ2-5; possible D gene TRBD2, 6 bases. This CDR3 region has 17 residues. V shed 5 bases and J shed 5 bases, with 24 bases lying between them. Germline CDR1 reads LNHNV; CDR2 reads YYDKDF (reference sequence). This CDR3 is CATSPRDLLLSSETQYF. In nucleotides, the CDR3 is TGTGCCACCAGCCCTCGGGACTTGCTGCTCTCTTCGGAGACCCAGTACTTC.

The genes are TRBV7-2 and TRBJ2-3; tentatively, D is TRBD2 (5 bases). Trimming removed 8 bases from V and 5 bases from J, with 5 bases in between. Looked up from germline, CDR1 is SGHTA and CDR2 is FQGNSA. The CDR3 covers 10 residues. The CDR3 reads CASRGDTQYF. CDR3 bases: TGTGCCAGCCGGGGAGATACGCAGTATTTT.

This chain joins TRBV5-1 and TRBJ2-3; 7 bases are a match to TRBD2. Germline V gene sequence: CDR1 SGHRS, CDR2 YFSETQ. The length of the CDR3 is 14 residues. The V gene end was trimmed by 4 bases and the J gene end by 8 bases; junction bases not matched to a gene: 10. CDR3 DNA: TGCGCCAGCAGCCCAGGACTAGTCCTCGTTACGCAGTATTTT. Translation gives CASSPGLVLVTQYF.

This chain connects TRBV18 to TRBJ2-2, with TRBD2 matching 10 bases. The germline gives CDR1 KGHSH, CDR2 LQKENI. The CDR3 totals 19 residues. J lost 2 bases, V lost 1 base, and 10 bases had no gene match. CDR3 amino acids: CASSPRALAGALNTGELFF. The DNA for the CDR3 is TGTGCCAGCTCACCACGGGCTCTAGCGGGGGCTCTAAACACCGGGGAGCTGTTTTTT.

The CDR3 protein is CASSYSIPEHSEAFF. The CDR3, as DNA: TGTGCCAGCAGTTACTCGATTCCTGAGCATTCAGAAGCTTTCTTT. The chain has TRBV6-6 and TRBJ1-1; D gene unclear. The CDR3 is 15 residues long. The germline V gene encodes CDR1 MNHNY and CDR2 SVGAGI (reference sequence). V was trimmed by 0 bases and J by 8 bases, leaving 16 bases between them.